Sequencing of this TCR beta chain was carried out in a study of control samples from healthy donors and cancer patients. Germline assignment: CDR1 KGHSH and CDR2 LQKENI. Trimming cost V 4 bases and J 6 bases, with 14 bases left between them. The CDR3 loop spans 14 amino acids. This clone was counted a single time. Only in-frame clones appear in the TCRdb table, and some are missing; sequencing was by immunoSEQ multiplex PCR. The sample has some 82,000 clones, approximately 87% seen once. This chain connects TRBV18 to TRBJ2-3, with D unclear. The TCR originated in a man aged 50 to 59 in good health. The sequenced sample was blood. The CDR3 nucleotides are TGTGCCAGCTCACTGAACACCTTAGAGGATACGCAGTATTTT. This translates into CASSLNTLEDTQYF. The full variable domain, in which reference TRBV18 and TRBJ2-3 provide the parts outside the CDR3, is NAGVMQNPRHLVRRRGQEARLRCSPMKGHSHVYWYRQLPEEGLKFMVYLQKENIIDESGMPKERFSAEFPKEGPSILRIQQVVRGDSAAYFCASSLNTLEDTQYFGPGTRLTVL.